This entry lists 9 T cell receptor beta chains sequenced from one sample in a study of shared clonotypes between healthy human individuals. Repertoires were generated with immunoSEQ multiplex PCR, while TCRdb's copy carries only in-frame clones and drops some. The profile shows under 1,100,000 clones, 75% to 80% of them singletons. Sequencing was carried out using memory CD4+ T cells from PBMCs. Described subset: CD45RA-negative fraction. The receptors originated from a man aged 18 to 29 in good health. Some clones in this sample may be carry-over from other donors' samples.

The genes are TRBV25-1 and TRBJ1-2; D may be TRBD1 (5 bases). Trimming removed 4 bases at V and 4 bases at J, with 13 bases between. Germline assignment: CDR1 MGHDK and CDR2 SYGVNS. The CDR3 totals 14 residues. The CDR3 is CASSGTGGFYGYTF. Here the CDR3 DNA reads TGTGCCAGCAGTGGTACCGGGGGATTCTATGGCTACACCTTC.

The chain joins TRBV28 to TRBJ2-3, with 8 positions matching TRBD2. This CDR3 has 13 amino acids. V lost 10 bases, J lost 1 base, and 4 bases stayed unmatched. From germline, CDR1 is MDHEN and CDR2 SYDVKM. This CDR3 is CATILAGTDTQYF. CDR3 sequence (DNA): TGTGCCACCATACTAGCGGGCACAGATACGCAGTATTTT. The full variable domain, completed using reference TRBV28 and TRBJ2-3, is DVKVTQSSRYLVKRTGEKVFLECVQDMDHENMFWYRQDPGLGLRLIYFSYDVKMKEKGDIPEGYSVSREKKERFSLILESASTNQTSMYLCATILAGTDTQYFGPGTRLTVL.

The chain combines TRBV18 with TRBJ2-3; D is undetermined. Trimming took 4 bases from V and 2 from J, leaving 10 bases between them. Germline V gene data show CDR1 as KGHSH and CDR2 as LQKENI. CDR3 size: 14 residues. CDR3 sequence (DNA): TGTGCCAGCTCACGCGAAGGCATCACAGATACGCAGTATTTT. Translated: CASSREGITDTQYF.

The V and J genes are TRBV7-9 and TRBJ2-5; TRBD1 matches at 11 bases. V shed 5 bases and J 11 bases; nucleotides not matched to a gene: 4. The germline V gene has CDR1 SEHNR and CDR2 FQNEAQ (reference sequence). The CDR3 sequence is 12 residues long. As DNA, the CDR3 is TGTGCCAGCAGCAGTGGGACAGGGGGGCAGTACTTC. Translation gives CASSSGTGGQYF.

In nucleotides, the CDR3 is TGCGCCAGCAGGGATTCAGGGGGCTACGAAGCTTTCTTT. Its protein is CASRDSGGYEAFF. The V call is TRBV10-2, the J call TRBJ1-1; TRBD1 aligns across 8 bases. With V trimmed by 6 bases and J by 8 bases, 8 bases remained unmatched. The CDR3 has 13 amino acids. CDR1 and CDR2 from the germline V gene are WSHSY and SAAADI.

This clone was seen a few times. The rearrangement links TRBV15 to TRBJ2-3; D is ambiguous. Per the germline V gene, CDR1 is LNHNV and CDR2 is YYDKDF (reference sequence). V lost 1 base, J lost 0 bases, and 11 bases lay in between. The length of the CDR3 is 16 residues. The CDR3 protein is CATSRGLGSSTDTQYF. In DNA form, the CDR3 reads TGTGCCACCAGCAGAGGGCTAGGGTCTAGCACAGATACGCAGTATTTT.

The rearrangement uses TRBV28 and TRBJ1-1; a possible D gene is TRBD1 (5 bases). The CDR3 is made up of 14 amino acids. V was pared by 8 bases and J by 1 base, with 14 bases between. Germline V lookup: CDR1 MDHEN, CDR2 SYDVKM. The CDR3 DNA reads as TGTGCCAGCCTATTGGGGCAGAAGAACACTGAAGCTTTCTTT. Translated, it gives CASLLGQKNTEAFF.

For this clone: A far bigger clonotype differs at one base, so this is likely a read error. Other DNA sequences in the same sample also yield this CDR3. V usage is TRBV5-1 and J usage is TRBJ2-7; D possibly matches TRBD1 or TRBD2 (6 bases each). The V end was cut by 4 bases, the J end by 3 bases, with 14 bases between. Germline lookup yields CDR1 SGHRS and CDR2 YFSETQ. CDR3 length: 14 residues. The CDR3 region is CASSTAQGGYEQYF. DNA of the CDR3: TGCGCCAGCAGCACAGCACAGGGAGGCTACGAGCAGTACTTC.

Notes on this clone: The CDR3 ends on some other residue instead of the conserved phenylalanine or tryptophan, so this is likely a read error. The J gene is TRBJ2-2, the V gene TRBV7-9; no reliable D call. Germline loops: CDR1 SEHNR, CDR2 FQNEAQ (reference sequence). The CDR3 sequence is 13 residues long. Trimming pared 5 bases from V and 5 bases from J, leaving 9 bases between. CDR3 amino acids: CASSATVTGELFS. CDR3 DNA: TGTGCCAGCAGCGCCACAGTGACCGGGGAGCTGTTTTCT.